This TCR beta chain was recovered during a study of beta chain features in type 1 diabetes. Study-level points and caveats: Insertions at VDJ junctions were less frequent in type 1 diabetes patients. These patients also deleted more nucleotides at the same junctions. It was among patients, rather than healthy donors, that naive, central memory and Treg TCRB repertoires appeared more similar.

Sorting of CD4+ naive, central memory, regulatory and stem cell-like memory cells was performed via CD45RO/CCR7/CD25/CD127/CD95/CD27. This clone came up a few times. Its antigen is unidentified. Other DNA variants within this sample encode the same CDR3. cDNA synthesis used the whole RNA isolate, giving expressed TCRB sequences. Libraries were prepared by immunoSEQ multiplex PCR; TCRdb keeps only in-frame clonotypes and omits some of them. Found here are about 450,000 clones, 9.5% to 12% of them singletons; the top ten hold around 0.05%. Source material: naive CD4+ T cells from blood. The sequence came from a woman under 30 in good health.

The CDR3 reads CSVLGQPNTEAFF. The CDR3, as DNA: TGCAGCGTTCTTGGACAGCCGAACACTGAAGCTTTCTTT. The chain uses TRBV29-1 and TRBJ1-1; tentative D call: TRBD1 (6 bases). The CDR3 covers 13 residues. Germline CDR1 reads SQVTM; CDR2 reads ANQGSEA. V lost 5 bases to trimming and J lost 1 base, with 11 bases between them.